These 4 T cell receptor beta chains originate from one sample sequenced in a study of neurological immune-mediated disorders. TCRdb analysed the 5' RACE reads with MiXCR anew, one entry per CDR3 protein. The repertoire holds roughly 100,000 distinct CDR3 sequences, with around 3.3% as singletons. Sequenced sample: PBMCs. These receptor sequences come from a woman under 30 with multiple sclerosis.

Many counts were recorded for this clonotype. The chain employs TRBV6-1 and TRBJ2-7; 7 bases map to TRBD1. This CDR3 region has 15 residues. Germline trimming cut 6 bases from V and 2 bases from J; bases unmatched to any gene: 10. CDR1 MNHNS and CDR2 SASEGT come from the germline V gene. In DNA, the CDR3 is TGTGCCAGCAGGCTCAACCGGGACAGCACCTACGAGCAGTACTTC. It is translated as CASRLNRDSTYEQYF.

A word on this clonotype: This clone may be a read error of a much larger clone one base away. The V gene is TRBV24-1, the J gene TRBJ1-1; weak D call: TRBD1 (5 bases). The ends were cut back, 1 base at V and 3 bases at J, with 8 bases in the middle. The CDR3 totals 14 residues. Germline assignment: CDR1 KGHDR and CDR2 SFDVKD. This CDR3 reads CATSDFRRDTEAFF. The DNA of the CDR3 is TGTGCCACCAGTGATTTTCGCAGGGACACTGAAGCTTTCTTT.

This clonotype was found many times. V usage is TRBV4-3 and J usage is TRBJ2-7, with 7 positions matching TRBD2. Germline CDR1 reads LGHNA; CDR2 reads YSLEER. The V gene end was trimmed by 1 base and the J gene end by 2 bases; junction bases not matched to a gene: 17. This CDR3 has 19 residues. The CDR3: CASSQGIKWRESPTYEQYF. The CDR3 DNA reads as TGCGCCAGCAGCCAAGGGATCAAGTGGCGGGAGAGTCCCACCTACGAGCAGTACTTC.

The table lists this clonotype with many counts. V and J are TRBV2 and TRBJ2-7; TRBD1 matches at 10 bases. CDR1 and CDR2 from the germline V gene are SNHLY and FYNNEI. Trimming took 6 bases from V and 8 from J; bases not matched to a gene: 7. The CDR3 spans 13 residues. The CDR3 region has the DNA TGTGCCAGCAGCCCTGACAGGGGGCAGAAGCAGTACTTC. Its translation is CASSPDRGQKQYF.